Presented here are 28 T cell receptor beta chains from one specimen sequenced in a study of T cells after yellow fever vaccination. One entry per CDR3 protein results from TCRdb running MiXCR on the 5' RACE reads. The sample includes hundreds of thousands of distinct CDR3 sequences, 20% to 25% seen only once; the top ten take less than 20%. The sequenced sample was PBMCs, obtained 21 days after the first yellow fever vaccination. The receptors derive from a young man who received the YFV17D yellow fever vaccine.

V gene TRBV2 combines with J gene TRBJ1-2; 12 positions agree with TRBD1. The CDR3 is 15 residues long. V shed 4 bases and J 3 bases; nucleotides not matched to a gene: 3. CDR1 and CDR2 (germline): SNHLY, FYNNEI. The CDR3 DNA follows: TGTGCCAGCAGTGTGGGACAGGGGGCGTACTATGGCTACACCTTC. This sequence encodes CASSVGQGAYYGYTF. Drawing the rest from reference TRBV2 and TRBJ1-2, the complete variable domain is EPEVTQTPSHQVTQMGQEVILRCVPISNHLYFYWYRQILGQKVEFLVSFYNNEISEKSEIFDDQFSVERPDGSNFTLKIRSTKLEDSAMYFCASSVGQGAYYGYTFGSGTRLTVV.

This clonotype showed up many times. The CDR3 coding sequence is TGTGCCAGCAGCGTGGGGGGGGGTTACAATGAGCAGTTCTTC. It specifies CASSVGGGYNEQFF. The genes are TRBV9 and TRBJ2-1; 7 positions agree with TRBD2. The CDR3 is 14 residues long. Per the germline V gene, CDR1 is SGDLS and CDR2 is YYNGEE. V lost 2 bases to trimming and J lost 4 bases; unmatched junction nucleotides: 3.

This chain joins TRBV7-8 and TRBJ1-4; tentative D call: TRBD1 (6 bases). This CDR3 region has 15 residues. V was shortened by 4 bases and J by 6 bases, with 15 bases between the two germline ends. Germline loops: CDR1 SGHVS, CDR2 FQNEAQ. The CDR3 is CASSSHRVGDEKLFF. The CDR3 DNA is TGTGCCAGCAGCTCCCACAGGGTCGGCGATGAAAAACTGTTTTTT.

This clonotype came up a few times. The genes are TRBV6-6 and TRBJ2-7; maybe TRBD1 (5 bases). V was shortened by 6 bases and J by 7 bases, with 13 bases between the two germline ends. The CDR3 extends over 12 amino acids. CDR1 MNHNY and CDR2 SVGAGI come from the germline V gene (reference sequence). CDR3: CASSPTGMEQYV. CDR3 nucleotide sequence: TGTGCCAGCAGCCCTACAGGAATGGAGCAGTACGTC.

The rearrangement joins TRBV18 to TRBJ2-2; D remains ambiguous. The V and J ends lost 2 bases and 4 bases respectively, with 5 bases between them. The CDR3 runs to 13 residues. The germline V gene has CDR1 KGHSH and CDR2 LQKENI. CDR3 DNA sequence: TGTGCCAGCTCACCAGCCCTCACCGGGGAGCTGTTTTTT. It specifies CASSPALTGELFF. Full variable domain (remainder filled in from reference TRBV18 and TRBJ2-2): NAGVMQNPRHLVRRRGQEARLRCSPMKGHSHVYWYRQLPEEGLKFMVYLQKENIIDESGMPKERFSAEFPKEGPSILRIQQVVRGDSAAYFCASSPALTGELFFGEGSRLTVL.

The table lists this clonotype with a few counts. The gene calls are TRBV9 and TRBJ2-3; 8 bases match TRBD2. The CDR3 has 15 residues. The V segment lost 0 bases and the J segment 4 bases; nucleotides outside the gene matches: 4. Germline assignment: CDR1 SGDLS and CDR2 YYNGEE. The CDR3 sequence is CASSVDGSGADTQYF. CDR3 bases: TGTGCCAGCAGCGTAGATGGTAGCGGGGCAGATACGCAGTATTTT.

The V call is TRBV5-1, the J call TRBJ2-4; no reliable D call. Trimming shortened V by 0 bases and J by 0 bases, and 10 bases separated the two germline ends. The CDR3 runs 16 residues. Germline values: CDR1 SGHRS, CDR2 YFSETQ. The CDR3 coding sequence is TGCGCCAGCAGCTTGGATCGTGGAGTAGCCAAAAACATTCAGTACTTC. Its protein product is CASSLDRGVAKNIQYF. The variable domain in full, completed from reference TRBV5-1 and TRBJ2-4, reads KAGVTQTPRYLIKTRGQQVTLSCSPISGHRSVSWYQQTPGQGLQFLFEYFSETQRNKGNFPGRFSGRQFSNSRSEMNVSTLELGDSALYLCASSLDRGVAKNIQYFGAGTRLSVL.

This clonotype has more than one count but fewer than ten. The J gene is TRBJ2-2, the V gene TRBV24-1; D is possibly TRBD1 (7 bases). Germline lookup yields CDR1 KGHDR and CDR2 SFDVKD. The CDR3 loop spans 16 amino acids. V shed 2 bases and J shed 5 bases, with 14 bases lying between them. The CDR3 region has the DNA TGTGCCACCAGTGATTCGAAACAGGGGAGGACCGGGGAGCTGTTTTTT. As protein: CATSDSKQGRTGELFF.

V is TRBV29-1 and J is TRBJ2-1; either TRBD1 or TRBD2 may fit D (5 bases each). Germline-derived CDR1 and CDR2 are SQVTM and ANQGSEA. The CDR3 runs 12 residues. The V and J ends lost 7 bases and 10 bases respectively, with 17 bases between them. CDR3: CSGLPDRGEQFF. The CDR3, as DNA: TGCAGCGGCCTCCCGGACCGGGGCGAGCAGTTCTTC.

This clonotype came up many times. The rearrangement uses TRBV5-6 and TRBJ1-5; D remains ambiguous. Per the germline V gene, CDR1 is SGHDT and CDR2 is YYEEEE. V dropped 6 bases and J dropped 0 bases, with 10 bases sitting between them. The CDR3 sequence is 14 residues long. This CDR3 is CASTRRDSNQPQHF. The DNA for the CDR3 is TGTGCCAGCACCCGGCGGGATAGCAATCAGCCCCAGCATTTT.

This chain joins TRBV10-3 and TRBJ2-7; tentatively, D is TRBD1 (5 bases). The CDR3 runs 14 residues. Deletions cut 0 bases from V and 3 bases from J, with 9 bases between. The germline V gene has CDR1 ENHRY and CDR2 SYGVKD. The CDR3: CAISESRGNYEQYV. Written as DNA, the CDR3 is TGTGCCATCAGTGAGTCTAGGGGAAACTACGAGCAGTACGTC.

The chain carries TRBV6-1 and TRBJ1-6; D gene ambiguous. Trimming took 6 bases from V and 2 from J, leaving 20 bases between them. The CDR3 spans 18 residues. Germline-derived CDR1 and CDR2 are MNHNS and SASEGT. This CDR3 reads CASSSTVFRETYNSPLHF. The CDR3 DNA is TGTGCCAGCAGCTCGACCGTCTTTAGGGAGACCTATAATTCACCCCTCCACTTT.

The rearrangement joins TRBV14 to TRBJ2-5, with D possibly matching TRBD2 (6 bases). Germline V gene sequence: CDR1 SGHDN, CDR2 FVKESK. Trimming removed 1 base at V and 2 bases at J, with 14 bases between. The CDR3 is 16 residues long. The CDR3 sequence: CASSQGIKGRQETQYF. The CDR3 DNA is TGTGCCAGCAGCCAAGGCATTAAGGGGAGGCAAGAGACCCAGTACTTC.

This clonotype was counted only a few times. The chain combines TRBV4-3 with TRBJ2-3, with 10 positions matching TRBD2. The germline V gene encodes CDR1 LGHNA and CDR2 YSLEER. The CDR3 consists of 18 residues. Trimming removed 0 bases from V and 1 base from J; junction bases left unmatched: 7. In nucleotides, the CDR3 is TGCGCCAGCAGCCAAGATCCCCCCGGGACTAGCGGCACAGATACGCAGTATTTT. The encoded protein is CASSQDPPGTSGTDTQYF.

V is TRBV5-1 and J is TRBJ2-5; 7 positions match TRBD1. Trimming removed 3 bases from V and 1 base from J; junction bases left unmatched: 3. The germline CDR1 and CDR2 sequences are SGHRS and YFSETQ. The CDR3 has 14 amino acids. The CDR3 DNA is TGCGCCAGCAGCTGGCAGGGGGTCCAAGAGACCCAGTACTTC. Translating it yields CASSWQGVQETQYF.

The chain is built from TRBV7-6 and TRBJ2-1; 10 nucleotides match TRBD2. This CDR3 is built from 15 residues. The germline V gene has CDR1 SGHVS and CDR2 FNYEAQ. The J segment lost 8 bases and the V segment lost 2 bases, leaving 6 bases of the junction unmatched. For the CDR3, the DNA is TGTGCCAGCAGCTTATGGAGGCTAGCGGGGGATGAGCAGTTCTTC. Its protein is CASSLWRLAGDEQFF.

The rearrangement links TRBV19 to TRBJ2-7; TRBD1 aligns across 11 bases. The CDR3 length is 15 residues. Germline V gene sequence: CDR1 LNHDA, CDR2 SQIVND (reference sequence). Trimming at V came to 4 bases and at J to 5 bases, leaving 7 bases not matched to a gene. In DNA form, the CDR3 reads TGTGCCAGTAGTACCGAGGACAGGGGGCCAGACGAGCAGTACTTC. This codes for CASSTEDRGPDEQYF.

This clonotype was observed a handful of times. The J gene is TRBJ2-7, the V gene TRBV29-1, with D tentatively TRBD1 (6 bases). CDR1 is SQVTM and CDR2 is ANQGSEA in the germline V gene. The CDR3 has 12 amino acids. Trimming took off 7 bases at V and 1 base at J, with 11 bases between the two ends. CDR3 DNA: TGCAGCGCGACAGGTCGGTCCTACGAGCAGTACTTC. It yields the protein CSATGRSYEQYF.

The chain combines TRBV20-1 with TRBJ2-7; maybe TRBD2 (6 bases). This CDR3 has 14 amino acids. Trimming cost V 3 bases and J 3 bases, with 15 bases left between them. The germline CDR1 and CDR2 sequences are DFQATT and SNEGSKA (reference sequence). The CDR3 protein is CSASPRELGYEQYV. CDR3 in DNA: TGCAGTGCTAGTCCCCGGGAGCTTGGCTACGAGCAGTACGTC.

The chain combines TRBV7-2 with TRBJ2-7, with D maybe TRBD2 (6 bases). Germline CDR1 and CDR2: SGHTA and FQGNSA. This CDR3 comprises 21 residues. Trimming left V 6 bases short and J 6 bases short, with 39 bases between. CDR3 bases: TGTGCCAGCAGGCCTAATTCCCTCCTGACCTCCCGGGAGCCTCTCTCTGCCGAGCAGTACTTC. It translates to CASRPNSLLTSREPLSAEQYF.

V and J are TRBV5-1 and TRBJ2-1; TRBD2 matches at 8 bases. This CDR3 contains 15 residues. V gave up 5 bases and J gave up 9 bases; unmatched junction bases: 13. The V gene's germline CDR1 is SGHRS and CDR2 YFSETQ. Here the CDR3 DNA reads TGCGCCAGCAGAACCGGGGGGGGCCGATTCCCTGAGCAGTTCTTC. It encodes CASRTGGGRFPEQFF. Together with reference TRBV5-1 and TRBJ2-1, the CDR3 gives the full variable domain: KAGVTQTPRYLIKTRGQQVTLSCSPISGHRSVSWYQQTPGQGLQFLFEYFSETQRNKGNFPGRFSGRQFSNSRSEMNVSTLELGDSALYLCASRTGGGRFPEQFFGPGTRLTVL.

The chain carries TRBV6-1 and TRBJ2-5; a weak D match, TRBD2 (7 bases). This CDR3 comprises 14 residues. CDR1 MNHNS and CDR2 SASEGT come from the germline V gene. V was pared by 5 bases and J by 4 bases, with 14 bases between. The CDR3 region has the DNA TGTGCCAGCAGTACGCCGGGGGGCAGAGAGACCCAGTACTTC. Translating gives CASSTPGGRETQYF.

The chain employs TRBV28 and TRBJ2-5, with 8 bases that match TRBD2. CDR1 is MDHEN, CDR2 SYDVKM, per germline. The CDR3 runs to 15 residues. V lost 8 bases, J lost 1 base, and 9 bases stayed unmatched. The CDR3 nucleotides are TGTGCCAGCCTCGAGCGGGGGCGATTCCAAGAGACCCAGTACTTC. It yields the protein CASLERGRFQETQYF.

In regard to this clonotype: A much larger clone differs from this one at a single base, so this may be a read error. The genes are TRBV29-1 and TRBJ2-1; unclear D gene. Trimming took off 2 bases at V and 11 bases at J, with 16 bases between the two ends. The germline gives CDR1 SQVTM, CDR2 ANQGSEA. The CDR3 extends over 13 amino acids. This CDR3 is CSVEITVRSKQFF. CDR3 DNA: TGCAGCGTTGAAATTACGGTCCGTAGTAAGCAGTTCTTC.

The chain joins TRBV5-1 to TRBJ1-2, with D unclear. Per germline, CDR1 SGHRS and CDR2 YFSETQ. The CDR3 is 17 amino acids. V gave up 0 bases and J gave up 0 bases, with 15 bases separating them. The CDR3 protein is CASSLADGELSNYGYTF. In nucleotides, the CDR3 is TGCGCCAGCAGCTTGGCCGATGGGGAGCTTTCTAACTATGGCTACACCTTC.

This rearrangement joins TRBV7-6 to TRBJ2-7; the D gene is possibly TRBD2 (6 bases). The germline V gene has CDR1 SGHVS and CDR2 FNYEAQ. The CDR3 is made up of 14 amino acids. V lost 5 bases, J lost 0 bases, and 11 bases lay in between. In nucleotides, the CDR3 is TGTGCCAGCAGCCGTCTCGGGGGCTCCTACGAGCAGTACTTC. It encodes CASSRLGGSYEQYF.

The chain couples TRBV7-2 to TRBJ2-6, with D unclear. Germline V gene sequence: CDR1 SGHTA, CDR2 FQGNSA. V was trimmed by 6 bases and J by 0 bases, leaving 9 bases between them. The CDR3 totals 15 residues. The CDR3 protein is CASSYPTSGANVLTF. The CDR3 DNA sequence: TGTGCCAGCAGTTACCCAACCTCTGGGGCCAACGTCCTGACTTTC.

J is TRBJ2-2 and V is TRBV2; perhaps TRBD2 as D (6 bases). Germline-derived CDR1 and CDR2 are SNHLY and FYNNEI. The V gene lost 6 bases and the J gene lost 3 bases, with 17 bases spanning the gap. There are 16 residues in the CDR3. The CDR3 DNA is TGTGCCAGCAGGGGGGGTTCGGGTTCAGACACCGGGGAGCTGTTTTTT. Translation: CASRGGSGSDTGELFF.